This T cell receptor (beta chain) was found in a study of shared clonotypes between healthy human individuals. Some clones are missing from TCRdb's copy, which holds only in-frame ones; the method was immunoSEQ multiplex PCR. The sample yields roughly 2.4 million clones, approximately 96% seen once. Germline CDR1 is MGHDK and CDR2 is SYGVNS. The CDR3 has 14 residues. After removal of 8 bases from V and 4 bases from J, the junction contained 7 bases not matched to a gene. Input material: naive CD4+ T cells sorted from blood. The sample's subset: CD45RA+ positively selected. The V call is TRBV25-1, the J call TRBJ2-1; 8 bases line up with TRBD2. This receptor was taken from a man aged 18 to 30 in good health. CDR3 loop: CASRAGVGYNEQFF. The CDR3 region has the DNA TGTGCCAGCCGAGCGGGAGTCGGTTACAATGAGCAGTTCTTC.